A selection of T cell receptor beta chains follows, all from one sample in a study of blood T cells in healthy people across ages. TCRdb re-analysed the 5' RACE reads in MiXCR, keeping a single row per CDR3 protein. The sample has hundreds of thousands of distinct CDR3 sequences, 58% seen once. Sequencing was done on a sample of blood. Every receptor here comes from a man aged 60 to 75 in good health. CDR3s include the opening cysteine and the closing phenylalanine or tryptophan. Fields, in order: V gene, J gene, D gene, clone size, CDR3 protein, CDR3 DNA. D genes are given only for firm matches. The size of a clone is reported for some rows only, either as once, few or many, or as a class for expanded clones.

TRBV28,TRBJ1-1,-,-,CASRGMNTEAFF,TGTGCCAGCAGGGGCATGAACACTGAAGCTTTCTTT
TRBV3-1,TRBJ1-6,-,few,CASSQSPYNSPLHF,TGTGCCAGCAGCCAGAGTCCCTATAATTCACCCCTCCACTTT
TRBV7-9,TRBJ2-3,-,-,CASSLTGGLIDTQYF,TGTGCCAGCAGCTTAACCGGGGGGCTCATAGATACGCAGTATTTT
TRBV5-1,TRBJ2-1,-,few,CASSFTLGEQFF,TGCGCCAGCAGCTTTACCCTCGGTGAGCAGTTCTTC
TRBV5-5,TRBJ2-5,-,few,CASTLVAAQETQYF,TGTGCCAGCACCCTAGTGGCAGCCCAAGAGACCCAGTACTTC
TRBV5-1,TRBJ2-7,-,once,CASSFLQGPSYEQYF,TGCGCCAGCAGCTTCCTACAGGGCCCATCCTACGAGCAGTACTTC
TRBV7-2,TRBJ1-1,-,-,CASSLWGAPSTEAFF,TGTGCCAGCAGCTTATGGGGGGCCCCGAGCACTGAAGCTTTCTTT
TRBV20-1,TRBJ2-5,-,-,CSAPTDTQEAQYF,TGCAGTGCTCCCACGGACACCCAAGAGGCCCAGTACTTC
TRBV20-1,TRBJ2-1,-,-,CSARGGPGSYNEQFF,TGCAGTGCTAGAGGAGGGCCGGGCTCCTACAATGAGCAGTTCTTC
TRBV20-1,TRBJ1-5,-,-,CSARITGQGAVQPQHF,TGCAGTGCTAGAATCACGGGGCAGGGAGCTGTCCAGCCCCAGCATTTT
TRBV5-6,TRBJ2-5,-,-,CASSLGLGGFETQYF,TGTGCCAGCAGCTTGGGACTAGGTGGCTTCGAGACCCAGTACTTC
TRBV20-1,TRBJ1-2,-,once,CSARRTAYGYTF,TGCAGTGCTAGGCGGACGGCCTATGGCTACACCTTC
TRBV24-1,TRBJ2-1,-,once,CATSDLTNNEQFF,TGTGCCACCAGTGATTTGACAAACAATGAGCAGTTCTTC
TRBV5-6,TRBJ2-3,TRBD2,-,CASTRLGLAVTDTQYF,TGTGCCAGCACCCGTCTGGGACTAGCGGTCACAGATACGCAGTATTTT
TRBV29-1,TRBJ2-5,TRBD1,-,CSVPGQGALPQETQYF,TGCAGCGTACCGGGACAGGGGGCTTTACCACAAGAGACCCAGTACTTC
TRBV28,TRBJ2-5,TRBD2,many,CASSLAGGLTGTQYF,TGTGCCAGCAGTTTAGCGGGGGGGTTGACGGGGACCCAGTACTTC
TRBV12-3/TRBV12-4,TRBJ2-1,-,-,CASSFWGSSSYNEQFF,TGTGCCAGCAGTTTTTGGGGGTCAAGCTCCTACAATGAGCAGTTCTTC
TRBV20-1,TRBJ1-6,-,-,CSARSAVSGSYNSPLHF,TGCAGTGCTAGGTCGGCAGTTAGTGGCTCCTATAATTCACCCCTCCACTTT
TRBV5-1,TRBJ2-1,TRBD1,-,CASSQVGQGLTYNEQFF,TGCGCCAGCAGCCAAGTGGGACAGGGTTTAACCTACAATGAGCAGTTCTTC
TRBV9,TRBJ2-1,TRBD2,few,CASSVLSGSSYNEQFF,TGTGCCAGCAGCGTTCTAAGCGGGAGCTCCTACAATGAGCAGTTCTTC
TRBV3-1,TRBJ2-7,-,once,CASSQTNGALAYEQYF,TGTGCCAGCAGCCAAACTAACGGTGCATTGGCCTACGAGCAGTACTTC
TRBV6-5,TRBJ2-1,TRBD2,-,CASSSLAGVEQFF,TGTGCCAGCAGTTCCCTAGCGGGGGTTGAGCAGTTCTTC
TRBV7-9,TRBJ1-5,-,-,CASSRSGGNQPQHF,TGTGCCAGCAGCCGGAGCGGGGGCAATCAGCCCCAGCATTTT
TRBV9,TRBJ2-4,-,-,CASSLDPALAKNIQYF,TGTGCCAGCAGCTTGGACCCCGCCCTAGCCAAAAACATTCAGTACTTC
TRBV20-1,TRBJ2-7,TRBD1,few,CSARVQGAASSYEQYF,TGCAGTGCTAGAGTCCAGGGGGCGGCCTCCTCCTACGAGCAGTACTTC
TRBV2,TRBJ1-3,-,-,CASRGQISGNTIYF,TGTGCCAGCAGAGGACAGATCTCTGGAAACACCATATATTTT
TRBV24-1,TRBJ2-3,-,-,CATRGKQGGTDTQYF,TGTGCCACCAGGGGAAAACAGGGGGGGACAGATACGCAGTATTTT
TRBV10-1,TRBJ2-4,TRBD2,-,CASSGGLAGGPQYF,TGCGCCAGCAGTGGGGGACTAGCGGGAGGCCCCCAGTACTTC
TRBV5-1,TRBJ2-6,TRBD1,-,CASGTETSGANVLTF,TGCGCCAGCGGGACAGAAACCTCTGGGGCCAACGTCCTGACTTTC
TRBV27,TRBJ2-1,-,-,CASRLAGTEPNNEQFF,TGTGCCAGCAGGCTTGCGGGGACAGAGCCGAACAATGAGCAGTTCTTC
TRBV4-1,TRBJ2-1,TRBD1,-,CASSQAGTGGDEQFF,TGCGCCAGCAGCCAAGCGGGGACAGGGGGCGATGAGCAGTTCTTC
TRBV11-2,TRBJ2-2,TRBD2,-,CASSSQQLAGGPGNTGELFF,TGTGCCAGCAGCTCTCAACAACTAGCGGGGGGACCCGGCAACACCGGGGAGCTGTTTTTT